Below, 27 T cell receptor beta chains from the same sample are listed, as sequenced in a study of blood T cell repertoires in COVID-19. Clones were sequenced by immunoSEQ multiplex PCR, and TCRdb holds only the in-frame ones, with some missing. The sample lists about 240,000 clones, 82% occurring once. The specimen sequenced was peripheral blood. These receptors all stem from a woman between 65 and 79 years old with acute or convalescent COVID-19.

The chain has TRBV6-5 and TRBJ1-5; TRBD1 matches at 7 bases. The CDR3 contains 13 residues. Germline V gene lookup returns CDR1 MNHEY and CDR2 SVGAGI. The J segment lost 3 bases and the V segment lost 6 bases, leaving 2 bases of the junction unmatched. CDR3 sequence reads: CASRTGNNQPQHF. The CDR3 DNA is TGTGCCAGCAGGACAGGGAACAATCAGCCCCAGCATTTT.

V and J are TRBV6-5 and TRBJ1-2; perhaps TRBD1 as D (6 bases). The CDR3 is made up of 14 amino acids. The germline V gene has CDR1 MNHEY and CDR2 SVGAGI. Trimming stripped 0 bases from V and 9 bases from J, with 14 bases between. CDR3 loop: CASSYSGQGRRYTF. In DNA, the CDR3 is TGTGCCAGCAGTTACTCGGGCCAGGGGCGACGCTACACCTTC.

This clone was seen once. The V and J genes are TRBV5-1 and TRBJ1-1, with D possibly matching TRBD1 (6 bases). Germline lookup yields CDR1 SGHRS and CDR2 YFSETQ. Trimming shortened V by 3 bases and J by 1 base, and 13 bases separated the two germline ends. The CDR3 totals 15 residues. The CDR3 is CASSYQGPPNTEAFF. The CDR3 nucleotides read TGCGCCAGCAGCTATCAGGGGCCGCCGAACACTGAAGCTTTCTTT.

This chain links TRBV9 with TRBJ2-7, with 7 bases matching TRBD1. Germline CDR1 SGDLS, CDR2 YYNGEE. The CDR3 has 15 residues. V shed 0 bases and J 2 bases; nucleotides not matched to a gene: 5. The DNA for the CDR3 is TGTGCCAGCAGCGTAGCTGGGGACAGTCCCTACGAGCAGTACTTC. Translating gives CASSVAGDSPYEQYF.

Here the CDR3 reads CAISDRDTQYF. The CDR3 DNA is TGTGCCATCAGTGATCGGGATACGCAGTATTTT. The chain employs TRBV10-3 and TRBJ2-3, with D hard to call. CDR1 is ENHRY, CDR2 SYGVKD, per germline. This CDR3 is 11 amino acids long. V lost 3 bases to trimming and J lost 6 bases, with 4 bases between them.

This clone is a singleton in its sample. CDR3 protein: CASSGRGGDEQYF. CDR3 in DNA: TGTGCCAGCAGCGGAAGGGGAGGCGACGAGCAGTACTTC. The chain carries TRBV3-1 (or the pseudogene TRBV3-2) and TRBJ2-7; D may be TRBD2 (6 bases). Per the germline V gene, CDR1 is LGHDT and CDR2 is YNNKEL (reference sequence). This CDR3 has 13 amino acids. Trimming removed 5 bases from V and 5 bases from J, with 13 bases in between.

The CDR3 region is CASSQQGSYNEQFF. In DNA form, the CDR3 reads TGTGCCAGCAGCCAACAGGGTTCGTACAATGAGCAGTTCTTC. The chain links TRBV11-3 to TRBJ2-1, with D perhaps TRBD1 (6 bases). The CDR3 length is 14 residues. Germline V gene lookup returns CDR1 SGHNT and CDR2 YENEEA. V was pared by 5 bases and J by 4 bases, with 12 bases between.

This rearrangement joins TRBV18 to TRBJ1-4, with TRBD1 as a possible D gene (6 bases). Trimming cost V 3 bases and J 8 bases, with 13 bases left between them. The CDR3 length is 14 residues. The germline V gene encodes CDR1 KGHSH and CDR2 LQKENI. The CDR3 bases are TGTGCCAGCTCACCCTGGGGGCTGCGGGAAAAACTGTTTTTT. Protein sequence: CASSPWGLREKLFF.

This clone was observed a handful of times. V gene TRBV19 combines with J gene TRBJ1-5; tentative D call: TRBD1 (5 bases). CDR3 length: 15 amino acids. The germline CDR1 and CDR2 sequences are LNHDA and SQIVND (reference sequence). With 7 bases removed from V and 0 bases from J, the gap between germline ends came to 13 bases. The CDR3 coding sequence is TGTGCCAGTACCAATAGGGGTTATAGCAATCAGCCCCAGCATTTT. As protein: CASTNRGYSNQPQHF.

The chain has TRBV27 and TRBJ2-2; 9 positions match TRBD2. Germline V gene sequence: CDR1 MNHEY, CDR2 SMNVEV (reference sequence). This CDR3 is built from 15 residues. Germline trimming cut 3 bases from V and 6 bases from J; bases unmatched to any gene: 5. The CDR3 sequence is CASSLERGVPGELFF. The CDR3 DNA follows: TGTGCCAGCAGTTTGGAGCGGGGGGTCCCCGGGGAGCTGTTTTTT.

The CDR3 loop is CASSDRERNTEAFF. CDR3 coding DNA: TGTGCCAGCAGCGACAGGGAGCGGAACACTGAAGCTTTCTTT. The V call is TRBV2, the J call TRBJ1-1; 7 bases fit TRBD1. Germline values: CDR1 SNHLY, CDR2 FYNNEI. The CDR3 contains 14 residues. V trimming: 6 bases; J trimming: 1 base; junction bases outside the gene matches: 5.

There are a few counts of this clone. The chain couples TRBV7-9 to TRBJ1-4; D is uncertain. The CDR3 is made up of 15 amino acids. CDR1 SEHNR and CDR2 FQNEAQ come from the germline V gene (reference sequence). Trimming stripped 5 bases from V and 2 bases from J, with 12 bases between. This chain's CDR3 is CASSPLAGTNEKLFF. Written as DNA, the CDR3 is TGTGCCAGCAGCCCCTTGGCGGGGACTAATGAAAAACTGTTTTTT.

The gene calls are TRBV20-1 and TRBJ1-1; D uncertain. Germline V lookup: CDR1 DFQATT, CDR2 SNEGSKA (reference sequence). The V and J ends lost 6 bases and 7 bases respectively, with 12 bases between them. The CDR3 runs 11 residues. The CDR3 protein is CSAHGLIEAFF. The CDR3 coding sequence is TGCAGTGCCCACGGACTCATTGAAGCTTTCTTT.

This chain connects TRBV4-3 to TRBJ1-2; 9 bases agree with TRBD1. Germline-derived CDR1 and CDR2 are LGHNA and YSLEER. This CDR3 comprises 15 residues. The ends lost 3 bases at V and 1 base at J; junction bases unmatched: 3. The CDR3, as DNA: TGCGCCAGCAGCCAGGGACAGGGCTTTAACTATGGCTACACCTTC. Protein: CASSQGQGFNYGYTF.

V gene TRBV4-2 combines with J gene TRBJ1-5; D remains unclear. This CDR3 comprises 14 residues. V was pared by 0 bases and J by 3 bases, with 6 bases between. Germline CDR1 is LGHNA and CDR2 is YNFKEQ. CDR3 residues: CASSQDTFNQPQHF. CDR3 coding DNA: TGTGCCAGCAGCCAAGATACTTTCAATCAGCCCCAGCATTTT.

The rearrangement joins TRBV19 to TRBJ1-1; 8 positions agree with TRBD1. Germline V gene sequence: CDR1 LNHDA, CDR2 SQIVND (reference sequence). This CDR3 comprises 14 residues. J lost 4 bases, V lost 5 bases, and 6 bases had no gene match. The CDR3 region is CASSVRQGSTEAFF. CDR3 DNA sequence: TGTGCCAGTAGTGTCCGACAGGGGAGCACTGAAGCTTTCTTT.

This clone was seen only once. This rearrangement joins TRBV5-8 to TRBJ2-7; D possibly corresponds to TRBD1 (6 bases). The V gene's germline CDR1 is SGHTS and CDR2 YDEGEE. The V and J ends lost 6 bases and 4 bases respectively, with 23 bases between them. This CDR3 spans 16 amino acids. CDR3 protein: CASTDTGTSLNYEQYF. The CDR3, as DNA: TGTGCCAGCACCGATACCGGGACATCCCTGAATTACGAGCAGTACTTC.

V and J are TRBV4-3 and TRBJ1-1, with TRBD1 matching 8 bases. The CDR3 runs to 14 residues. CDR1 and CDR2 (germline): LGHNA, YSLEER. V shed 0 bases and J 5 bases; nucleotides not matched to a gene: 2. The CDR3 nucleotides read TGCGCCAGCAGCCAAGATACAGGGGGGACTGAAGCTTTCTTT. This sequence encodes CASSQDTGGTEAFF.

The CDR3 coding sequence is TGTGCCAGCAGCTTAGTGACTGCCGCTATTGGAAACACCATATATTTT. Encoded protein: CASSLVTAAIGNTIYF. This chain uses TRBV7-2 with TRBJ1-3; D not certain. V lost 1 base and J lost 3, with 13 bases in between. Germline assignment: CDR1 SGHTA and CDR2 FQGNSA. This CDR3 comprises 16 residues.

Details on this clone: Other nucleotide sequences from this sample produce the same CDR3. V and J are TRBV5-4 and TRBJ2-3, with TRBD2 matching over 13 bases. This CDR3 has 15 amino acids. The trim removed 1 base at V and 4 bases at J, leaving 0 bases unmatched. CDR1 is SGHNT and CDR2 is YYREEE in the germline V gene (reference sequence). CDR3 in DNA: TGTGCCAGCAGCTTGACTAGCGGGGGGGCAGATACGCAGTATTTT. Its translation is CASSLTSGGADTQYF. The whole variable domain, remainder taken from reference TRBV5-4 and TRBJ2-3, is ETGVTQSPTHLIKTRGQQVTLRCSSQSGHNTVSWYQQALGQGPQFIFQYYREEENGRGNFPPRFSGLQFPNYSSELNVNALELDDSALYLCASSLTSGGADTQYFGPGTRLTVL.

The V and J genes are TRBV6-5 and TRBJ1-2, with 7 bases lining up with TRBD1. Per the germline V gene, CDR1 is MNHEY and CDR2 is SVGAGI. The length of the CDR3 is 14 residues. With V trimmed by 6 bases and J by 2 bases, 6 bases remained unmatched. The CDR3 DNA follows: TGTGCCAGCAGACGGACAGGCCCGAACTATGGCTACACCTTC. It translates to CASRRTGPNYGYTF.

Here the CDR3 reads CATSIEETQYF. The CDR3 DNA follows: TGTGCCACCAGCATCGAAGAGACCCAGTACTTC. V usage is TRBV15 and J usage is TRBJ2-5; D uncertain. In germline, CDR1 is LNHNV, CDR2 YYDKDF (reference sequence). The V gene lost 4 bases and the J gene lost 3 bases, with 3 bases spanning the gap. The CDR3 runs to 11 residues.

V gene TRBV10-1 combines with J gene TRBJ1-6, with a tentative D call TRBD1 (5 bases). Germline V gene lookup returns CDR1 WNHNN and CDR2 SYGVQD (reference sequence). The CDR3 has 13 residues. With 6 bases removed from V and 9 bases from J, the gap between germline ends came to 12 bases. The CDR3 loop reads CASSPGLSSPLHF. The CDR3 nucleotides read TGCGCCAGCAGCCCGGGACTGAGTTCACCCCTCCACTTT.

The genes are TRBV6-1 and TRBJ2-7; TRBD2 is a possible D gene (5 bases). This CDR3 has 14 residues. Germline V CDR1 and CDR2: MNHNS, SASEGT. V was cut by 0 bases and J by 3 bases, with 9 bases left in between. The CDR3 sequence: CASSEAGRLYEQYF. CDR3 bases: TGTGCCAGCAGTGAAGCGGGGAGACTCTACGAGCAGTACTTC.

The chain joins TRBV29-1 to TRBJ2-3, with 14 bases lining up with TRBD2. Germline trimming cut 6 bases from V and 3 bases from J; bases unmatched to any gene: 5. The CDR3 is 15 amino acids. Germline-derived CDR1 and CDR2 are SQVTM and ANQGSEA. For the CDR3, the DNA is TGCAGCGTCCCGACTAGCGGGGGGGGTACAGATACGCAGTATTTT. Residues: CSVPTSGGGTDTQYF.

There are a few counts of this clone. The chain combines TRBV18 with TRBJ2-5; a possible D gene is TRBD1 (5 bases). This CDR3 has 16 residues. Germline V lookup: CDR1 KGHSH, CDR2 LQKENI. V dropped 3 bases and J dropped 1 base, with 15 bases sitting between them. CDR3 sequence (DNA): TGTGCCAGCTCACCGGGGCTAAGGGGCTCCCAAGAGACCCAGTACTTC. It encodes CASSPGLRGSQETQYF. Together with reference TRBV18 and TRBJ2-5, the CDR3 gives the full variable domain: NAGVMQNPRHLVRRRGQEARLRCSPMKGHSHVYWYRQLPEEGLKFMVYLQKENIIDESGMPKERFSAEFPKEGPSILRIQQVVRGDSAAYFCASSPGLRGSQETQYFGPGTRLLVL.

The chain has TRBV7-8 and TRBJ2-7; unclear D gene. The CDR3 runs to 13 residues. CDR1 and CDR2 (germline): SGHVS, FQNEAQ. Trimming removed 1 base at V and 4 bases at J, with 8 bases between. CDR3 bases: TGTGCCAGCAGCTTAGGGCGGAGATACGAGCAGTACTTC. This codes for CASSLGRRYEQYF.